This TCR beta chain is from a study of control samples from healthy donors and cancer patients. Germline V gene data show CDR1 as MNHNY and CDR2 as SVGAGI (reference sequence). V lost 6 bases to trimming and J lost 4 bases; unmatched junction nucleotides: 14. The CDR3 loop spans 16 amino acids. Here immunoSEQ multiplex PCR was the method, and the copy in TCRdb shows in-frame clones only, minus some. Of roughly 200,000 clones listed, about 91% were seen once; the top ten hold 1.5% to 2%. This TCR was sampled from a man aged 25 to 45 in good health. Material: blood. This chain joins TRBV6-6 and TRBJ1-2, with TRBD1 matching 7 bases. As DNA, the CDR3 is TGTGCCAGCAGACTAGACAGGGTACCGTTTGGCTATGGCTACACCTTC. Encoded protein: CASRLDRVPFGYGYTF.